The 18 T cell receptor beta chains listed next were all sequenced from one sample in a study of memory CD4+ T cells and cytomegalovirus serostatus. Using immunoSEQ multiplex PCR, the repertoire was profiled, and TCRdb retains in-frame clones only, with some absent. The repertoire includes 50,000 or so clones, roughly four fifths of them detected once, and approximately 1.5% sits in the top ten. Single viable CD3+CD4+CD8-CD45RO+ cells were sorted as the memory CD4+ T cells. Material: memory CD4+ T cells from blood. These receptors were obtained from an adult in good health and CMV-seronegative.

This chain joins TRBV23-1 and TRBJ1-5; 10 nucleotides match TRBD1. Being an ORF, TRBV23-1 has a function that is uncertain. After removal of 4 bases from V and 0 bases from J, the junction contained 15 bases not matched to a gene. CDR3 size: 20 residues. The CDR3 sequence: CASSPPNRDRGLYSNQPQHF. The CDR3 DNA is TGCGCCAGCAGTCCACCCAACCGGGACAGGGGACTCTATAGCAATCAGCCCCAGCATTTT.

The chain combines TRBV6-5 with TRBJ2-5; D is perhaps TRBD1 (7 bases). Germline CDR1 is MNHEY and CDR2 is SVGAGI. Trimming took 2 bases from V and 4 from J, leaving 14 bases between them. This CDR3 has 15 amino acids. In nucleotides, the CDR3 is TGTGCCAGCAGTTACCAACGACAGGGAGGAGAGACCCAGTACTTC. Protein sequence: CASSYQRQGGETQYF.

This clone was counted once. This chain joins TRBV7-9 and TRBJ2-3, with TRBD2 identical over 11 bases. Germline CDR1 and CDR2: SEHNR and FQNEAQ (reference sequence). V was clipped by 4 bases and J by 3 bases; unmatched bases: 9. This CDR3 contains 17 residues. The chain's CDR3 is CASSSLLAGDLTDTQYF. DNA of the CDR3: TGTGCCAGCAGCTCCTTACTAGCGGGGGACCTGACAGATACGCAGTATTTT.

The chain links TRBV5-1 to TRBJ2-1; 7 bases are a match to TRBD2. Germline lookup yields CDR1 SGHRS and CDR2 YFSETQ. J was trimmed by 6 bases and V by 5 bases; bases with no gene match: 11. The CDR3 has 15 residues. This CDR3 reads CASSRVVGGLNEQFF. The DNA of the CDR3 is TGCGCCAGCAGTCGGGTTGTGGGAGGGCTCAATGAGCAGTTCTTC.

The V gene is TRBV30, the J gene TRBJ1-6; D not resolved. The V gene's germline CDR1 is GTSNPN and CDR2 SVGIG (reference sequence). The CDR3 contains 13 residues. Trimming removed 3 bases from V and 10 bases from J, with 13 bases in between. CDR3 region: CAWRVKGWSPLHF. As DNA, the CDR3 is TGTGCCTGGAGGGTAAAGGGTTGGTCACCCCTCCACTTT. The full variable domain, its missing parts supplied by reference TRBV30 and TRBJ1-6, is SQTIHQWPATLVQPVGSPLSLECTVEGTSNPNLYWYRQAAGRGLQLLFYSVGIGQISSEVPQNLSASRPQDRQFILSSKKLLLSDSGFYLCAWRVKGWSPLHFGNGTRLTVT.

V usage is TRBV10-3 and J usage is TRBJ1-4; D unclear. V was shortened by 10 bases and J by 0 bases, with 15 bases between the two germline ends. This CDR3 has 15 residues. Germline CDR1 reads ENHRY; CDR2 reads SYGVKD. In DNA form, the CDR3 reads TGTGCCACGGCTGGCGGTCCGGCAACTAATGAAAAACTGTTTTTT. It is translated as CATAGGPATNEKLFF.

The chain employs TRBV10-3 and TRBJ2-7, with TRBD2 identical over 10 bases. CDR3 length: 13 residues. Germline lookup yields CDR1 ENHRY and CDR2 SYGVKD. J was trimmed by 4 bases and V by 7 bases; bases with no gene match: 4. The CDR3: CAIKAAGGYEQYF. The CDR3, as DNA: TGTGCCATCAAGGCAGCGGGAGGGTACGAGCAGTACTTC.

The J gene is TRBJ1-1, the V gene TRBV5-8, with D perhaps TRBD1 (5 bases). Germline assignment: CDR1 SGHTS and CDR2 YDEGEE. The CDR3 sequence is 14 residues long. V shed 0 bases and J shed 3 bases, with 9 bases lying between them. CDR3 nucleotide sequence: TGTGCCAGCAGCTTGGCCGGGACCCACACTGAAGCTTTCTTT. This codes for CASSLAGTHTEAFF.

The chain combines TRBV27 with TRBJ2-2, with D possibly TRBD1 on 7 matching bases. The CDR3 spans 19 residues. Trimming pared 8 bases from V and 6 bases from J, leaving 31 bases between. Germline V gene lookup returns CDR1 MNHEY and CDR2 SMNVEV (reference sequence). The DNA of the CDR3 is TGTGCCAGCTCTGGGAGCAGGGGGGTAGACTATCTCCAGGCCGGGGAGCTGTTTTTT. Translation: CASSGSRGVDYLQAGELFF.

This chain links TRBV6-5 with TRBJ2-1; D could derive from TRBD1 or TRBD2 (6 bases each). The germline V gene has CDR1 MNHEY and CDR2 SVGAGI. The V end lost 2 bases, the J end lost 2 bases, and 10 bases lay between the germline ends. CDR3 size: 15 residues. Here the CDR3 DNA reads TGTGCCAGCAGTTACGGGGGGCAGGCCTACAATGAGCAGTTCTTC. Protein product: CASSYGGQAYNEQFF.

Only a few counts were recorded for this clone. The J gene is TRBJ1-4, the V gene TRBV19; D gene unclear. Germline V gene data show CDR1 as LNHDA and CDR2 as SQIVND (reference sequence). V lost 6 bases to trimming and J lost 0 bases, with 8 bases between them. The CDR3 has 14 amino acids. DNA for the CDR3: TGTGCCAGTAGCCACCGGGCAACTAATGAAAAACTGTTTTTT. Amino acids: CASSHRATNEKLFF.

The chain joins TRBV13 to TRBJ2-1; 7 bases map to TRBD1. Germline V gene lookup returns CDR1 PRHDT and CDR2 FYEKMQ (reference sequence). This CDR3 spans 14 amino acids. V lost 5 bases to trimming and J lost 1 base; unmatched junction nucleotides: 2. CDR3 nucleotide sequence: TGTGCCAGCAGCCAGACAGGGTCCTACAATGAGCAGTTCTTC. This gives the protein CASSQTGSYNEQFF.

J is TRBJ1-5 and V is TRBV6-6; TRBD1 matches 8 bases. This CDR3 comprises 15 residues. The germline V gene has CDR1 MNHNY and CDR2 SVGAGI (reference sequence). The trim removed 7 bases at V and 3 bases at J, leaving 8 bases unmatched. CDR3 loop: CASKIQGGFNQPQHF. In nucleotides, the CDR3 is TGTGCCAGCAAAATACAGGGGGGGTTCAATCAGCCCCAGCATTTT.

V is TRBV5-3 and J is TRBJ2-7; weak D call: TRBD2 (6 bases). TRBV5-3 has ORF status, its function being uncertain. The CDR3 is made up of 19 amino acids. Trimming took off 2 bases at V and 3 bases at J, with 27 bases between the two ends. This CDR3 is CARSFNWDRGASESYEQYF. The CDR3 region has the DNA TGTGCCAGAAGCTTCAATTGGGATAGAGGAGCTAGCGAGAGCTACGAGCAGTACTTC.

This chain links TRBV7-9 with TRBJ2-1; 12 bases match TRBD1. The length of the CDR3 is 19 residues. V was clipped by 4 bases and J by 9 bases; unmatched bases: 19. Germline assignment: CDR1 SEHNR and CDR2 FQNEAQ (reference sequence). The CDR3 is CASSSRGQGATLVVIEQFF. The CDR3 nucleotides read TGTGCCAGCAGCTCGCGGGGACAGGGGGCGACCCTAGTGGTAATTGAGCAGTTCTTC. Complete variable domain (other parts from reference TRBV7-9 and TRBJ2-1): DTGVSQNPRHKITKRGQNVTFRCDPISEHNRLYWYRQTLGQGPEFLTYFQNEAQLEKSRLLSDRFSAERPKGSFSTLEIQRTEQGDSAMYLCASSSRGQGATLVVIEQFFGPGTRLTVL.

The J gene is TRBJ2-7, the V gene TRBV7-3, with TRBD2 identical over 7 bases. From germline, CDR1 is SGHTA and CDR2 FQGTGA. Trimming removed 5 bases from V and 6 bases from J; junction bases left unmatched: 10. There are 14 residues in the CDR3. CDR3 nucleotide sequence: TGTGCCAGCAGCCAAGGGCGGGGGAATGGCGAGCAGTACTTC. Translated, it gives CASSQGRGNGEQYF.

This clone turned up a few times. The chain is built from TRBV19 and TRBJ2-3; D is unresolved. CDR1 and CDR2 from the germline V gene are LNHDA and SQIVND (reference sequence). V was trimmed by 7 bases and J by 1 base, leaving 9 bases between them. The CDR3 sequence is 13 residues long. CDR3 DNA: TGTGCCAGTATTGGGCAGGGCACAGATACGCAGTATTTT. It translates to CASIGQGTDTQYF.

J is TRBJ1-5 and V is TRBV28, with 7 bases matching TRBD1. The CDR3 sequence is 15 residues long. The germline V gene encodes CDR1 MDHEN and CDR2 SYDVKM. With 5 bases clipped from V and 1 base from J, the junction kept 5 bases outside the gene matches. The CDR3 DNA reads TGTGCCAGCAGTCGGAGGGGGCAAAGCAATCAGCCCCAGCATTTT. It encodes CASSRRGQSNQPQHF.